Reported below is one T cell receptor (beta chain). The antigen is unknown. This sample was included in a study of graft-versus-host responses after intestinal transplantation. Study details: Every transplant recipient was induced with anti-thymocyte globulin, then maintained on tacrolimus and steroids for about 3 years.

Notes on the study in general: Researchers found GvH clones in recipient marrow, and some showed up first in ileum or blood.

Only in-frame clones appear in the TCRdb table, and some are missing; sequencing was by immunoSEQ multiplex PCR. This repertoire shows about 120,000 clones, over 85% found once; its top ten account for 0.095% to 0.15%. Between the trimmed V and J ends, which lost 6 bases and 6 bases, there was a span of 18 bases. CDR3 length: 15 amino acids. Germline V CDR1 and CDR2: MNHNS, SASEGT. The J gene is TRBJ1-5, the V gene TRBV6-1; D is ambiguous. The receptor comes from a human donor who received an intestinal transplant. Sequencing used unstimulated CD4+ T cells sorted from spleen or lymph node cells, obtained before intestinal transplant. For the CDR3, the DNA is TGTGCCAGCAGCCACCTCGCGTCAGGAAGTCAGCCCCAGCATTTT. Protein sequence: CASSHLASGSQPQHF.